These 15 T cell receptor beta chains were all obtained from the same sample, sequenced in a study of blood T cells in healthy people across ages. Alongside a J-beta primer mix, a sample-barcoded 5' primer served in a second PCR lasting about 7 to 12 cycles. A single record per CDR3 protein comes from TCRdb applying MiXCR to the 5' RACE reads. The profile shows about 700,000 distinct CDR3 sequences, 32% of them singletons. The source material was blood. These receptor sequences come from an elderly woman in good health.

With respect to this clonotype: A much larger clonotype is one base distant, so this may be a read error. The chain is built from TRBV29-1 and TRBJ2-1; tentatively, D is TRBD1 or TRBD2 (5 bases each). TRBJ2-7 matches the DNA end more closely, so the J call is doubtful. Per germline, CDR1 SQVTM and CDR2 ANQGSEA. CDR3 size: 14 residues. In DNA form, the CDR3 reads TGCAGCGCTGACCGGGACGGTATCTACAATGAGCAGTACTTC. It yields the protein CSADRDGIYNEQYF.

The gene calls are TRBV7-2 and TRBJ1-1, with a possible D match to TRBD1 (5 bases). Per the germline V gene, CDR1 is SGHTA and CDR2 is FQGNSA. The CDR3 is 15 amino acids. V shed 3 bases and J shed 0 bases, with 11 bases lying between them. CDR3: CASSLGRQMNTEAFF. CDR3 DNA sequence: TGTGCCAGCAGCTTGGGAAGACAGATGAACACTGAAGCTTTCTTT.

The gene calls are TRBV27 and TRBJ1-2; D gene unclear. This CDR3 is 15 amino acids long. The germline V gene encodes CDR1 MNHEY and CDR2 SMNVEV (reference sequence). The V end lost 0 bases, the J end lost 4 bases, and 12 bases lay between the germline ends. DNA of the CDR3: TGTGCCAGCAGTTTATCCCCAGGTTTCTGCTATGGCTACACCTTC. It specifies CASSLSPGFCYGYTF.

There are many counts of this clonotype. V and J are TRBV5-1 and TRBJ2-3; 8 bases agree with TRBD2. The germline CDR1 and CDR2 sequences are SGHRS and YFSETQ. The CDR3 has 14 amino acids. The J segment lost 2 bases and the V segment lost 6 bases, leaving 5 bases of the junction unmatched. CDR3 DNA sequence: TGCGCCAGCAAAGCGGGGGATTTCACAGATACGCAGTATTTT. Protein: CASKAGDFTDTQYF.

This clonotype came up many times. The chain carries TRBV4-1 and TRBJ2-3; 8 bases align to TRBD1. After removal of 6 bases from V and 6 bases from J, the junction contained 11 bases not matched to a gene. Germline V CDR1 and CDR2: MGHRA, YSYEKL. The CDR3 totals 15 residues. The CDR3 region is CASSQGWTGPDTQYF. The CDR3 DNA reads TGCGCCAGCAGTCAGGGTTGGACAGGGCCGGATACGCAGTATTTT.

This clonotype was seen at least ten times. This CDR3 is CASSVVAAGLSYNEQFF. The CDR3 DNA reads TGTGCCAGCAGCGTAGTGGCAGCTGGACTCTCCTACAATGAGCAGTTCTTC. The gene calls are TRBV9 and TRBJ2-1; the D gene is possibly TRBD2 (5 bases). The CDR3 consists of 17 residues. Trimming pared 0 bases from V and 0 bases from J, leaving 13 bases between. Germline V gene lookup returns CDR1 SGDLS and CDR2 YYNGEE.

The chain recombines TRBV10-2 with TRBJ2-1, with 9 positions matching TRBD2. CDR3 length: 15 amino acids. Germline values: CDR1 WSHSY, CDR2 SAAADI. The V segment lost 0 bases and the J segment 7 bases; nucleotides outside the gene matches: 4. The CDR3 region is CASSESSAGGNEQFF. Written as DNA, the CDR3 is TGCGCCAGCAGTGAGTCGTCAGCGGGGGGTAATGAGCAGTTCTTC.

This clonotype came up once. The V and J genes are TRBV6-1 and TRBJ1-2; 7 bases line up with TRBD1. Germline assignment: CDR1 MNHNS and CDR2 SASEGT. The CDR3 is 17 residues long. V was pared by 6 bases and J by 3 bases, with 16 bases of the junction left unmatched. CDR3 in amino acids: CASSGDLGTEVDYGYTF. The CDR3 DNA follows: TGTGCCAGCAGCGGAGACTTAGGGACAGAAGTGGACTATGGCTACACCTTC.

The chain employs TRBV6-1 and TRBJ1-1; D perhaps matches TRBD1 (5 bases). Per germline, CDR1 MNHNS and CDR2 SASEGT. The V and J ends lost 1 base and 3 bases respectively, with 6 bases between them. CDR3 size: 13 residues. CDR3 amino acids: CASSEGGDTEAFF. Here the CDR3 DNA reads TGTGCCAGCAGTGAAGGGGGGGACACTGAAGCTTTCTTT.

This clonotype has a handful of counts. The V and J genes are TRBV20-1 and TRBJ1-2; TRBD1 agrees at 10 bases. V dropped 2 bases and J dropped 7; count of bases not matched to a gene: 10. The CDR3 is 15 amino acids. The germline V gene encodes CDR1 DFQATT and CDR2 SNEGSKA (reference sequence). Here the CDR3 DNA reads TGCAGTGCTAGACCTGAACAGGGACAGGGGACTGGCTACACCTTC. This translates into CSARPEQGQGTGYTF.

The table lists this clonotype with many counts. This chain uses TRBV7-3 with TRBJ2-5, with 13 nucleotides matching TRBD2. Germline trimming cut 4 bases from V and 2 bases from J; bases unmatched to any gene: 4. The CDR3 covers 16 residues. Germline values: CDR1 SGHTA, CDR2 FQGTGA. The CDR3 protein is CASSSGTSGEQETQYF. For the CDR3, the DNA is TGTGCCAGCAGCTCGGGGACTAGCGGGGAACAAGAGACCCAGTACTTC.

On this clonotype: This may be a read error, as it is one base from a much larger clone. The genes are TRBV20-1 and TRBJ2-3, with D maybe TRBD2 (7 bases). The germline CDR1 and CDR2 sequences are DFQATT and SNEGSKA (reference sequence). The CDR3 sequence is 14 residues long. The V gene lost 3 bases and the J gene lost 6 bases, with 16 bases spanning the gap. Here the CDR3 reads CSASGGAHGDTQYF. The DNA for the CDR3 is TGCAGTGCTAGTGGGGGGGCCCACGGGGATACGCAGTATTTT.

In this sample, this clonotype turned up many times. The V call is TRBV28, the J call TRBJ2-1; 9 nucleotides line up with TRBD1. J gave up 7 bases and V 6 bases, and 4 bases lay outside the gene matches. Germline V gene lookup returns CDR1 MDHEN and CDR2 SYDVKM. CDR3 size: 13 residues. The DNA of the CDR3 is TGTGCCAGCAGCTTACAGGGGGCTAATGAGCAGTTCTTC. Its translation: CASSLQGANEQFF.

This clonotype was seen repeatedly, ten times or more. V usage is TRBV3-1 and J usage is TRBJ2-7, with 8 bases matching TRBD1. The CDR3 runs to 15 residues. Germline CDR1 and CDR2: LGHDT and YNNKEL (reference sequence). After removal of 4 bases from V and 3 bases from J, the junction contained 8 bases not matched to a gene. In DNA form, the CDR3 reads TGTGCCAGCAGCCCGTGGACAGGGAAAGTCTACGAGCAGTACTTC. As protein: CASSPWTGKVYEQYF.

Comments on this clonotype: A read error is possible here, since a much larger clone lies one base away. The chain carries TRBV20-1 and TRBJ1-2, with 7 nucleotides matching TRBD1. Looked up from germline, CDR1 is DFQATT and CDR2 is SNEGSKA (reference sequence). V was pared by 3 bases and J by 3 bases, with 7 bases of the junction left unmatched. This CDR3 is built from 14 residues. The CDR3 coding sequence is TGCAGTGCTAGGCAGACAGGGTACGACTATGGCTACACCTTC. It translates to CSARQTGYDYGYTF.